Shown below are 15 T cell receptor beta chains from a single sample sequenced in a study of cytomegalovirus exposure and HLA in healthy donors. The PCR was carried out with 60 Vbeta primers and 13 Jbeta primers. Libraries were prepared by immunoSEQ multiplex PCR; TCRdb keeps only in-frame clonotypes and omits some of them. The table shows 130,000 or so clones, with 87% occurring only once. The sequenced material came from PBMCs. These receptors all come from a woman in her 30s in good health and CMV-seronegative.

The chain joins TRBV7-2 to TRBJ2-3; 8 positions match TRBD1. The V gene end was trimmed by 4 bases and the J gene end by 2 bases; junction bases not matched to a gene: 5. Germline assignment: CDR1 SGHTA and CDR2 FQGNSA. The CDR3 loop spans 15 amino acids. The CDR3 coding sequence is TGTGCCAGCAGCTCTGGACAGGGTAACACAGATACGCAGTATTTT. This codes for CASSSGQGNTDTQYF.

The chain links TRBV28 to TRBJ2-1, with a possible D match to TRBD1 (7 bases). V lost 4 bases to trimming and J lost 6 bases, with 19 bases between them. The CDR3 runs 16 residues. The germline V gene encodes CDR1 MDHEN and CDR2 SYDVKM. CDR3: CASSYAGQLPLNEQFF. In nucleotides, the CDR3 is TGTGCCAGCAGTTACGCGGGACAGTTGCCCCTCAATGAGCAGTTCTTC.

This chain connects TRBV28 to TRBJ2-7; 7 bases fit TRBD1. CDR1 and CDR2 from the germline V gene are MDHEN and SYDVKM. J lost 2 bases, V lost 5 bases, and 3 bases had no gene match. This CDR3 comprises 13 residues. CDR3 loop: CASSQGTAYEQYF. The DNA for the CDR3 is TGTGCCAGCAGTCAAGGGACAGCCTACGAGCAGTACTTC. The complete variable domain, with remaining parts taken from reference TRBV28 and TRBJ2-7, reads DVKVTQSSRYLVKRTGEKVFLECVQDMDHENMFWYRQDPGLGLRLIYFSYDVKMKEKGDIPEGYSVSREKKERFSLILESASTNQTSMYLCASSQGTAYEQYFGPGTRLTVT.

The count of this clone is one. The gene calls are TRBV5-1 and TRBJ2-5; no firm D call. V shed 2 bases and J shed 4 bases, with 18 bases lying between them. The CDR3 is 16 amino acids. Germline assignment: CDR1 SGHRS and CDR2 YFSETQ. The CDR3 sequence: CASSFLGTHMRETQYF. The CDR3 bases are TGCGCCAGCAGCTTCCTAGGCACCCATATGCGAGAGACCCAGTACTTC.

The J gene is TRBJ2-1, the V gene TRBV29-1; no firm D call. Trimming left V 4 bases short and J 4 bases short, with 14 bases between. The CDR3 is 14 residues long. Germline CDR1 is SQVTM and CDR2 is ANQGSEA. DNA of the CDR3: TGCAGCGTTGCCCGACGGATCGGGTACAATGAGCAGTTCTTC. Translation gives CSVARRIGYNEQFF.

The V gene is TRBV30, the J gene TRBJ2-3; 12 bases are a match to TRBD1. The CDR3 contains 17 residues. Germline V gene data show CDR1 as GTSNPN and CDR2 as SVGIG (reference sequence). The trim removed 3 bases at V and 4 bases at J, leaving 11 bases unmatched. The DNA of the CDR3 is TGTGCCTGGAGAAACCCCCTTAGGGACAGGGGGCCAGATACGCAGTATTTT. It specifies CAWRNPLRDRGPDTQYF.

This chain connects TRBV18 to TRBJ2-3; 8 bases are a match to TRBD1. V shed 3 bases and J 2 bases; nucleotides not matched to a gene: 13. The CDR3 runs to 18 residues. Per the germline V gene, CDR1 is KGHSH and CDR2 is LQKENI. The CDR3 loop reads CASSPLGTGIRYTDTQYF. The CDR3 DNA reads as TGTGCCAGCTCACCCCTGGGGACAGGCATTAGATACACAGATACGCAGTATTTT.

The chain recombines TRBV18 with TRBJ2-5; D is ambiguous. CDR1 and CDR2 (germline): KGHSH, LQKENI. The germline V and J ends were trimmed by 3 bases and 5 bases, with 10 bases remaining between them. The CDR3 length is 13 residues. For the CDR3, the DNA is TGTGCCAGCTCACCCGTACAGTGGGAGACCCAGTACTTC. This gives the protein CASSPVQWETQYF.

On this clone itself: The junction does not match germline at one end; this may be a read error. The chain links TRBV7-9 to TRBJ2-3; D gene unclear. This CDR3 is 12 amino acids long. Looked up from germline, CDR1 is SEHNR and CDR2 is FQNEAQ (reference sequence). The CDR3 region has the DNA TGTTCCAGCAGCCTCCCTCTAGATACGCAGTATTTT. This encodes CSSSLPLDTQYF.

CDR3 sequence: CASSVTGGLGTGELFF. The CDR3 DNA sequence: TGCGCCAGCAGTGTAACAGGGGGTTTGGGAACCGGGGAGCTGTTTTTT. This chain joins TRBV10-1 and TRBJ2-2; 8 bases align to TRBD1. Germline V gene data show CDR1 as WNHNN and CDR2 as SYGVQD (reference sequence). The CDR3 loop spans 16 amino acids. With V trimmed by 4 bases and J by 5 bases, 9 bases remained unmatched.

The chain links TRBV7-6 to TRBJ2-5, with 10 bases lining up with TRBD1. This CDR3 contains 15 residues. Germline trimming cut 8 bases from V and 5 bases from J; bases unmatched to any gene: 11. The germline gives CDR1 SGHVS, CDR2 FNYEAQ. As DNA, the CDR3 is TGTGCCAGCGGGTCCGCGGGACAGGGGTGGGAGACCCAGTACTTC. This gives the protein CASGSAGQGWETQYF.

This sequence joins TRBV5-6 and TRBJ2-2; tentative D call: TRBD2 (7 bases). V was trimmed by 4 bases and J by 3 bases, leaving 19 bases between them. This CDR3 spans 17 amino acids. Per the germline V gene, CDR1 is SGHDT and CDR2 is YYEEEE. CDR3 coding DNA: TGTGCCAGCAGCCCCCCGTGGGGGGGCGTTGACACCGGGGAGCTGTTTTTT. It codes for CASSPPWGGVDTGELFF.

The chain recombines TRBV2 with TRBJ2-6; D might be TRBD1 (5 bases). Between the trimmed V and J ends, which lost 8 bases and 0 bases, there was a span of 5 bases. Germline-derived CDR1 and CDR2 are SNHLY and FYNNEI. There are 13 residues in the CDR3. DNA of the CDR3: TGTGCCAGCGGGGCCTCTGGGGCCAACGTCCTGACTTTC. Translated, it gives CASGASGANVLTF.

The chain carries TRBV20-1 and TRBJ2-7, with D unresolved. The CDR3 runs 10 residues. Germline loops: CDR1 DFQATT, CDR2 SNEGSKA (reference sequence). The V end was cut by 6 bases, the J end by 5 bases, with 8 bases between. The CDR3 sequence is CSARRDEQYF. The CDR3 nucleotides are TGCAGTGCCCGCCGCGACGAGCAGTACTTC.

The chain employs TRBV2 and TRBJ1-4; 7 nucleotides line up with TRBD1. CDR1 is SNHLY and CDR2 is FYNNEI in the germline V gene. Trimming removed 3 bases from V and 8 bases from J; junction bases left unmatched: 6. CDR3 length: 14 amino acids. CDR3 coding DNA: TGTGCCAGCAGTGAGCGGGCAGGGGGAGAAAAACTGTTTTTT. Its translation is CASSERAGGEKLFF.